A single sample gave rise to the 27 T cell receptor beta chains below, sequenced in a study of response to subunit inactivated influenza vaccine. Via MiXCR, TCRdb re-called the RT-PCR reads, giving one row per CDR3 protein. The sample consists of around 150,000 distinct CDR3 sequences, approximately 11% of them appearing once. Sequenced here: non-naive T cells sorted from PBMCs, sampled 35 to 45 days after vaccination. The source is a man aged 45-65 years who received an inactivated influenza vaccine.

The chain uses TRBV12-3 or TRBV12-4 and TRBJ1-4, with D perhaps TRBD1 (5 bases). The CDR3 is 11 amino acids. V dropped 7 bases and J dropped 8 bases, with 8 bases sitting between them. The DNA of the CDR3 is TGTGCCAGCATGGGACGCGAAAAACTGTTTTTT. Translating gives CASMGREKLFF.

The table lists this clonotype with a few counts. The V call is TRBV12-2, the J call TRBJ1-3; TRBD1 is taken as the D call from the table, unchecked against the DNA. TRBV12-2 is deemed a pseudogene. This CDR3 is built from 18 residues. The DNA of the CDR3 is TGTGCAAGTCGCTTATCCTTTCCGGCGCAGGGGGCAAAGGGCACCATATATTTT. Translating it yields CASRLSFPAQGAKGTIYF.

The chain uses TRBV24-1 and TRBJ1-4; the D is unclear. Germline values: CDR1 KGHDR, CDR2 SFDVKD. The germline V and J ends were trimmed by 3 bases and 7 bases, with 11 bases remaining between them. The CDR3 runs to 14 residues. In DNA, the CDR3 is TGTGCCACCAGTGATCAGAGGGTCGGTGAAAAACTGTTTTTT. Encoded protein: CATSDQRVGEKLFF.

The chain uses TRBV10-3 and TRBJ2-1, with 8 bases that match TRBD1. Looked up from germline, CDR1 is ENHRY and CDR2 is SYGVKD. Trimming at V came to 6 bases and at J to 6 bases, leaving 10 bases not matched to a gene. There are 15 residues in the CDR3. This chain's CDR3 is CAIRPQGGQSNEQFF. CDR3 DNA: TGTGCCATCAGACCACAGGGGGGTCAATCCAATGAGCAGTTCTTC.

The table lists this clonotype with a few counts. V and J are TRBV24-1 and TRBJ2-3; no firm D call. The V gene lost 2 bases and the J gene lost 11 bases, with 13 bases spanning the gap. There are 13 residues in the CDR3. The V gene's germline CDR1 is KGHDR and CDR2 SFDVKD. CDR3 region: CATSDSQRRQQYF. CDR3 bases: TGTGCCACCAGTGATTCCCAGAGGCGACAGCAGTATTTT.

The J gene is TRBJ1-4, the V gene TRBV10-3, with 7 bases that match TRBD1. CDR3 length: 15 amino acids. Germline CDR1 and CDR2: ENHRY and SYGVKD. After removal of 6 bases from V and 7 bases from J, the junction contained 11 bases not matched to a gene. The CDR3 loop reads CAISPTGEGSEKLFF. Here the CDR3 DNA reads TGTGCCATCAGCCCAACAGGGGAGGGTAGTGAAAAACTGTTTTTT.

This CDR3 is CASTQAHLGTSIYNEQFF. As DNA, the CDR3 is TGTGCCAGCACCCAGGCTCATTTGGGGACTAGTATCTACAATGAGCAGTTCTTC. The genes are TRBV6-2 or TRBV6-3 and TRBJ2-1; TRBD2 matches at 8 bases. Germline V lookup: CDR1 MNHEY, CDR2 SVGEGT. The CDR3 runs 18 residues. V lost 7 bases, J lost 3 bases, and 17 bases stayed unmatched.

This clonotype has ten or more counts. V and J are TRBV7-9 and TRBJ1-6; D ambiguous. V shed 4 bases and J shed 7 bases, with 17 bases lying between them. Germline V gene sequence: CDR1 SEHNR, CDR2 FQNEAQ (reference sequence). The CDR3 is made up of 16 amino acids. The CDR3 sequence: CASSSDSRAVNSPLHF. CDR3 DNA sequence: TGTGCCAGCAGCTCAGACTCCCGGGCCGTAAATTCACCCCTCCACTTT.

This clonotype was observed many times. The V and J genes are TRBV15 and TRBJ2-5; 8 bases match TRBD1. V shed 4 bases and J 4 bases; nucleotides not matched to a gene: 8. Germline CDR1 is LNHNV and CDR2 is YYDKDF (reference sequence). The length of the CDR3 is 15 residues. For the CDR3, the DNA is TGTGCCACCAGCAAAGCAGACAGGGGCCTAGAGACCCAGTACTTC. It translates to CATSKADRGLETQYF. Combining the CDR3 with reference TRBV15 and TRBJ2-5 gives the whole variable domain DAMVIQNPRYQVTQFGKPVTLSCSQTLNHNVMYWYQQKSSQAPKLLFHYYDKDFNNEADTPDNFQSRRPNTSFCFLDIRSPGLGDTAMYLCATSKADRGLETQYFGPGTRLLVL.

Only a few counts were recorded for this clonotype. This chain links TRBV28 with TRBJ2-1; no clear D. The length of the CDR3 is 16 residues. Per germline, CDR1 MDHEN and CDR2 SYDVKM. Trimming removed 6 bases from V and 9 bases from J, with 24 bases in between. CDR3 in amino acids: CASREISDRHWGEQFF. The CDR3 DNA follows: TGTGCCAGCAGAGAAATCAGCGATCGGCACTGGGGTGAGCAGTTCTTC. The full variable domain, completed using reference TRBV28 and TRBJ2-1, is DVKVTQSSRYLVKRTGEKVFLECVQDMDHENMFWYRQDPGLGLRLIYFSYDVKMKEKGDIPEGYSVSREKKERFSLILESASTNQTSMYLCASREISDRHWGEQFFGPGTRLTVL.

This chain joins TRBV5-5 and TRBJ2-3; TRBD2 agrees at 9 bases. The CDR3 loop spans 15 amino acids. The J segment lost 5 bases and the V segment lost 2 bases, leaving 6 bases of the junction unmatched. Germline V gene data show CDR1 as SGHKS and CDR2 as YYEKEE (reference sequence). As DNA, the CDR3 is TGTGCCAGCAGCTTTAGCGGGAGTTTTGGAGATACGCAGTATTTT. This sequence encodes CASSFSGSFGDTQYF.

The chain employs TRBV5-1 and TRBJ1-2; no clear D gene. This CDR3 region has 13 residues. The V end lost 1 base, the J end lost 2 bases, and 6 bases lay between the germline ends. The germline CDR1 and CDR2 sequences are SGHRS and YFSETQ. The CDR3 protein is CASSLSQNYGYTF. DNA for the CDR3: TGCGCCAGCAGCTTGAGTCAGAACTATGGCTACACCTTC.

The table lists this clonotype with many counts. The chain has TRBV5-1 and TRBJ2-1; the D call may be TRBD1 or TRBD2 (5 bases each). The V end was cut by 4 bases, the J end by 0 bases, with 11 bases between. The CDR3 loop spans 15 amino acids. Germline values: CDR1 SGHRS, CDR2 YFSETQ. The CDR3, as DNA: TGCGCCAGCAGCGAGGGACGGAGCTCCTACAATGAGCAGTTCTTC. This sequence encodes CASSEGRSSYNEQFF. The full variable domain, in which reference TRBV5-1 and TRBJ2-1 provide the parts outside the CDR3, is KAGVTQTPRYLIKTRGQQVTLSCSPISGHRSVSWYQQTPGQGLQFLFEYFSETQRNKGNFPGRFSGRQFSNSRSEMNVSTLELGDSALYLCASSEGRSSYNEQFFGPGTRLTVL.

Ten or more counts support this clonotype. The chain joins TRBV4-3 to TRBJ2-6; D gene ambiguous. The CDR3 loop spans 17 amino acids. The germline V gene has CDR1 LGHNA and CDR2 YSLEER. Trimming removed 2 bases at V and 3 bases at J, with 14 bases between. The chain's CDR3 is CASSQNLVGFGANVLTF. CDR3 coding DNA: TGCGCCAGCAGCCAAAATCTCGTGGGGTTTGGGGCCAACGTCCTGACTTTC.

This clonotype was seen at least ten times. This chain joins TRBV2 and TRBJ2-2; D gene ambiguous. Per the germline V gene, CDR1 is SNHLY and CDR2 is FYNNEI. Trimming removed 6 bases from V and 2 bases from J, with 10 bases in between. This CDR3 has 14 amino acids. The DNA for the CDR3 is TGTGCCAGCAGGTACACCGCCAACACCGGGGAGCTGTTTTTT. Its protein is CASRYTANTGELFF. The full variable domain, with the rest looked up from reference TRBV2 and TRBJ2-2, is EPEVTQTPSHQVTQMGQEVILRCVPISNHLYFYWYRQILGQKVEFLVSFYNNEISEKSEIFDDQFSVERPDGSNFTLKIRSTKLEDSAMYFCASRYTANTGELFFGEGSRLTVL.

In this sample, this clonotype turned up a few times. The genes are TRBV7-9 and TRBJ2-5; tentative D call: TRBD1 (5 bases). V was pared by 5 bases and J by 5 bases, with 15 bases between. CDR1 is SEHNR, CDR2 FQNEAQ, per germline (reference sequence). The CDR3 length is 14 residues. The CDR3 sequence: CASSPRVVFETQYF. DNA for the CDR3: TGTGCCAGCAGCCCCAGGGTTGTCTTTGAGACCCAGTACTTC.

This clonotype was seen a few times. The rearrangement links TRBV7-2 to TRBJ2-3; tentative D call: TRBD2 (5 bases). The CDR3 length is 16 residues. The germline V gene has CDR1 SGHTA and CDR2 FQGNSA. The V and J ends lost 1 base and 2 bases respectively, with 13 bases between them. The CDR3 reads CASSLVRGGLTDTQYF. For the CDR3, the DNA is TGTGCCAGCAGCTTAGTCCGCGGAGGACTCACAGATACGCAGTATTTT.

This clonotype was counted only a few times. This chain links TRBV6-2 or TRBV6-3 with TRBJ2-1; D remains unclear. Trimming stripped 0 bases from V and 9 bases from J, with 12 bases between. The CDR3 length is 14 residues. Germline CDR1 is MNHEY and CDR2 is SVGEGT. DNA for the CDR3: TGTGCCAGCAGTTACTCGAAGGTAGTCCCTGAGCAGTTCTTC. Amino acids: CASSYSKVVPEQFF.

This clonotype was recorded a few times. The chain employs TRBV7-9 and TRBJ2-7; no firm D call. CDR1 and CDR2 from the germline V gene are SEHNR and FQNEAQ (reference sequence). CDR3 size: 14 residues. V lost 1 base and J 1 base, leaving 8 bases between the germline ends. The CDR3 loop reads CASSLEQPSYEQYF. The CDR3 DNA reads TGTGCCAGCAGCTTAGAACAGCCGTCCTACGAGCAGTACTTC. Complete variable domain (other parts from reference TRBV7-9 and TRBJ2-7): DTGVSQNPRHKITKRGQNVTFRCDPISEHNRLYWYRQTLGQGPEFLTYFQNEAQLEKSRLLSDRFSAERPKGSFSTLEIQRTEQGDSAMYLCASSLEQPSYEQYFGPGTRLTVT.

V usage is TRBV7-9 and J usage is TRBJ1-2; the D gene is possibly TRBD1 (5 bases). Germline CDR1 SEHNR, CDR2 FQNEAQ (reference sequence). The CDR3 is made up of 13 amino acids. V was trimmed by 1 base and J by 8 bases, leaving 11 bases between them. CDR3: CASSLGQQLGYTF. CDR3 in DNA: TGTGCCAGCAGCTTAGGACAGCAGCTCGGCTACACCTTC.

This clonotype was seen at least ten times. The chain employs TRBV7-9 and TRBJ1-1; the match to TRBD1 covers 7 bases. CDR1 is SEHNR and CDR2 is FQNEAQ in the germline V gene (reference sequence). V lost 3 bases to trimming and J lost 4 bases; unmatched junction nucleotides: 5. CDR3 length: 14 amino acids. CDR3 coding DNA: TGTGCCAGCAGCTTGACAGGGTTGGGCACTGAAGCTTTCTTT. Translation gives CASSLTGLGTEAFF.

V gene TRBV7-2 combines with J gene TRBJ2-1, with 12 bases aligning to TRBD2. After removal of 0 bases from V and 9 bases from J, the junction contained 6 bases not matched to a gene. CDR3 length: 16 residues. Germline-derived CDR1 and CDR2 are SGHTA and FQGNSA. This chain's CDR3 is CASSLAASGGAGEQFF. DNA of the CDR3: TGTGCCAGCAGCTTAGCGGCTAGCGGGGGGGCTGGTGAGCAGTTCTTC. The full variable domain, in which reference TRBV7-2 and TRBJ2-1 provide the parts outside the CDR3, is GAGVSQSPSNKVTEKGKDVELRCDPISGHTALYWYRQSLGQGLEFLIYFQGNSAPDKSGLPSDRFSAERTGGSVSTLTIQRTQQEDSAVYLCASSLAASGGAGEQFFGPGTRLTVL.

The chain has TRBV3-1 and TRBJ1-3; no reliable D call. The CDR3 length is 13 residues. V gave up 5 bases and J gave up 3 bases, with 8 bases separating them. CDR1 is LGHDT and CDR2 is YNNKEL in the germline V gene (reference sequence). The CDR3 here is CASSTKGGNTIYF. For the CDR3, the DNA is TGTGCCAGCAGCACGAAGGGTGGAAACACCATATATTTT.

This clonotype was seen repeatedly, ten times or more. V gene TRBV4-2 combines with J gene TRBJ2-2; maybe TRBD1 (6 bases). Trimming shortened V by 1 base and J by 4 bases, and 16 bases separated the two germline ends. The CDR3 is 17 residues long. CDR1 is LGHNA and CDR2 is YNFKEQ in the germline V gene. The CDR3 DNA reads TGTGCCAGCAGCCAAGGGGGACCCTTAGGGGGCACCGGGGAGCTGTTTTTT. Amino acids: CASSQGGPLGGTGELFF.

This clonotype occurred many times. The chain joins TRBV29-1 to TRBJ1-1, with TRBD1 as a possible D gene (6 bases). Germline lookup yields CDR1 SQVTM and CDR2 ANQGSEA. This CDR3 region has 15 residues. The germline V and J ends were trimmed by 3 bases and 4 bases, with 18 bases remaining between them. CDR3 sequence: CSVEKGGRVGTEAFF. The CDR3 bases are TGCAGCGTTGAGAAAGGGGGGAGAGTGGGCACTGAAGCTTTCTTT.

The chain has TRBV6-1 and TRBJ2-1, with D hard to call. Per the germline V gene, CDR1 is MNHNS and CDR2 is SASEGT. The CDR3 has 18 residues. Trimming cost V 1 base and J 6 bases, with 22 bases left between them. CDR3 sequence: CASSEERPTQRRGNEQFF. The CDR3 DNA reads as TGTGCCAGCAGTGAAGAGAGGCCTACCCAGCGCCGCGGCAATGAGCAGTTCTTC.

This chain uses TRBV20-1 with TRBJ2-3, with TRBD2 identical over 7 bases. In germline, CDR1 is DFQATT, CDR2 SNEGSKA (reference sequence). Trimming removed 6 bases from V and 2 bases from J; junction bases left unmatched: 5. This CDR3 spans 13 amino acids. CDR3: CSALAVNTDTQYF. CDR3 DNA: TGCAGTGCGCTAGCGGTTAACACAGATACGCAGTATTTT.